These 28 T cell receptor beta chains were all obtained from the same sample, sequenced in a study of shared clonotypes between healthy human individuals. TCRdb's table, derived via immunoSEQ multiplex PCR, lists solely in-frame clones and lacks some. The table includes fewer than 400,000 clones, around 67% detected once. Sequenced input: memory CD4+ T cells sorted from blood. As for subset: CD45RA-negative fraction. These receptor sequences come from a man aged 30 to 45 in good health.

The chain carries TRBV27 and TRBJ2-2; the D is unclear. The CDR3 extends over 14 amino acids. V shed 6 bases and J shed 0 bases, with 8 bases lying between them. Germline V gene data show CDR1 as MNHEY and CDR2 as SMNVEV (reference sequence). The CDR3, as DNA: TGTGCCAGCAGAGTCCCCGCGAACACCGGGGAGCTGTTTTTT. It is translated as CASRVPANTGELFF.

This clone was seen more than once but under ten times. This rearrangement joins TRBV7-8 to TRBJ2-6; 9 positions match TRBD1. The V and J ends lost 2 bases and 0 bases, in that order; junction bases with no gene match: 2. The CDR3 loop spans 17 amino acids. Germline values: CDR1 SGHVS, CDR2 FQNEAQ. The CDR3: CASSLRDRASGANVLTF. The CDR3 nucleotides read TGTGCCAGCAGCTTACGGGACAGGGCCTCTGGGGCCAACGTCCTGACTTTC.

This chain joins TRBV5-4 and TRBJ2-7; D possibly uses TRBD1 or TRBD2 (5 bases each). V lost 4 bases to trimming and J lost 7 bases, with 9 bases between them. From germline, CDR1 is SGHNT and CDR2 YYREEE (reference sequence). The CDR3 sequence is 11 residues long. The CDR3, as DNA: TGTGCCAGCAGCCCGGGACGGGAGCAGTACTTC. Translation gives CASSPGREQYF.

The V call is TRBV5-4, the J call TRBJ2-5; TRBD1 matches 11 bases. The CDR3 spans 17 residues. Germline V CDR1 and CDR2: SGHNT, YYREEE (reference sequence). V lost 4 bases to trimming and J lost 5 bases; unmatched junction nucleotides: 13. This CDR3 reads CASSPNRRDRGKETQYF. The CDR3 DNA is TGTGCCAGCAGCCCGAACAGGCGGGACAGGGGGAAGGAGACCCAGTACTTC.

This clone occurred once. The rearrangement uses TRBV28 and TRBJ1-2; perhaps TRBD1 as D (6 bases). The germline V and J ends were trimmed by 2 bases and 10 bases, with 11 bases remaining between them. CDR1 and CDR2 from the germline V gene are MDHEN and SYDVKM. This CDR3 has 12 amino acids. The CDR3 spells CASSLVPGAYTF. As DNA, the CDR3 is TGTGCCAGCAGTTTAGTCCCAGGGGCCTACACCTTC.

The chain recombines TRBV28 with TRBJ1-1; no reliable D call. Trimming took off 2 bases at V and 9 bases at J, with 10 bases between the two ends. This CDR3 is built from 12 residues. Germline CDR1 reads MDHEN; CDR2 reads SYDVKM. The CDR3 bases are TGTGCCAGCAGTTTAGTACAGCCGAAAGCTTTCTTT. Amino acids: CASSLVQPKAFF. Together with reference TRBV28 and TRBJ1-1, the CDR3 gives the full variable domain: DVKVTQSSRYLVKRTGEKVFLECVQDMDHENMFWYRQDPGLGLRLIYFSYDVKMKEKGDIPEGYSVSREKKERFSLILESASTNQTSMYLCASSLVQPKAFFGQGTRLTVV.

The genes are TRBV5-1 and TRBJ2-5, with D uncertain. The germline V gene has CDR1 SGHRS and CDR2 YFSETQ. This CDR3 is built from 13 residues. V was clipped by 3 bases and J by 4 bases, with 10 bases between them. CDR3 bases: TGCGCCAGCAGCTGGGAAGGGTCAGAGACCCAGTACTTC. The encoded protein is CASSWEGSETQYF.

This clone showed up just once. This rearrangement joins TRBV18 to TRBJ2-2, with 7 bases identical to TRBD1. CDR3 length: 15 residues. V dropped 3 bases and J dropped 3; count of bases not matched to a gene: 4. Germline V gene lookup returns CDR1 KGHSH and CDR2 LQKENI. The DNA for the CDR3 is TGTGCCAGCTCACCGAGGACAGGCGACACCGGGGAGCTGTTTTTT. As protein: CASSPRTGDTGELFF.

V and J are TRBV28 and TRBJ1-2; D perhaps matches TRBD1 (5 bases). The CDR3 has 17 residues. The germline V gene encodes CDR1 MDHEN and CDR2 SYDVKM. Trimming pared 1 base from V and 0 bases from J, leaving 15 bases between. CDR3 bases: TGTGCCAGCAGTTTATCGGGCAGGGAGGGGACTAACTATGGCTACACCTTC. It yields the protein CASSLSGREGTNYGYTF.

This clone was observed a few times. The V and J genes are TRBV28 and TRBJ1-1, with D possibly TRBD1 on 6 matching bases. V lost 5 bases to trimming and J lost 1 base, with 23 bases between them. Germline values: CDR1 MDHEN, CDR2 SYDVKM. The CDR3 covers 18 residues. CDR3 bases: TGTGCCAGCAGTCCTAGAGAATACAGGGATATGCCGAACACTGAAGCTTTCTTT. This sequence encodes CASSPREYRDMPNTEAFF.

The genes are TRBV5-1 and TRBJ1-1; possibly TRBD1 for D (6 bases). V dropped 2 bases and J dropped 3 bases, with 17 bases sitting between them. Germline CDR1 SGHRS, CDR2 YFSETQ. This CDR3 comprises 16 residues. The CDR3 here is CASSLDGAGGDTEAFF. In nucleotides, the CDR3 is TGCGCCAGCAGCTTAGATGGGGCGGGGGGCGACACTGAAGCTTTCTTT.

A word on this clone: An end of the junction does not agree with germline; a read error may underlie this. This rearrangement joins TRBV2 to TRBJ2-5; weak D call: TRBD2 (6 bases). CDR3 length: 14 residues. Germline CDR1 reads SNHLY; CDR2 reads FYNNEI. This chain's CDR3 is CASSDRRGQGTQYF. Written as DNA, the CDR3 is TGTGCCAGCAGTGACCGGAGGGGTCAAGGGACCCAGTACTTC.

The V and J genes are TRBV6-1 and TRBJ1-3; unclear D gene. The CDR3 is 14 residues long. From germline, CDR1 is MNHNS and CDR2 SASEGT. V lost 5 bases, J lost 0 bases, and 8 bases lay in between. CDR3 nucleotides: TGTGCCAGCAGTCCCCGGACCTCTGGAAACACCATATATTTT. It yields the protein CASSPRTSGNTIYF.

Notes on this clone: A far larger clone is off by one base, so a read error is likely. The rearrangement links TRBV6-6 to TRBJ1-1, with 9 bases matching TRBD1. CDR1 is MNHNY and CDR2 is SVGAGI in the germline V gene (reference sequence). The length of the CDR3 is 15 residues. V shed 5 bases, J shed 0 bases, and the junction held 4 bases outside the gene matches. The CDR3 region is CASSKQGALNTEAFF. The CDR3 nucleotides read TGTGCCAGCAGTAAACAGGGGGCCTTGAACACTGAAGCTTTCTTT.

The chain couples TRBV27 to TRBJ2-1; 7 bases map to TRBD2. Per the germline V gene, CDR1 is MNHEY and CDR2 is SMNVEV (reference sequence). The CDR3 is made up of 18 amino acids. After removal of 4 bases from V and 3 bases from J, the junction contained 15 bases not matched to a gene. The CDR3 region is CASSSGGRWAGVYNEQFF. The CDR3 nucleotides are TGTGCCAGCAGTTCCGGGGGGAGATGGGCGGGAGTCTACAATGAGCAGTTCTTC.

V gene TRBV7-2 combines with J gene TRBJ2-7, with 13 nucleotides matching TRBD2. The CDR3 covers 14 residues. Losses at the gene ends were 5 bases for V and 10 bases for J; bases not matched to a gene: 8. Germline CDR1 and CDR2: SGHTA and FQGNSA. In DNA form, the CDR3 reads TGTGCCAGCAGCCCAGGACTAGCGGGAGCGGTTCAGTACTTC. Protein: CASSPGLAGAVQYF. The full variable domain, its missing parts supplied by reference TRBV7-2 and TRBJ2-7, is GAGVSQSPSNKVTEKGKDVELRCDPISGHTALYWYRQSLGQGLEFLIYFQGNSAPDKSGLPSDRFSAERTGGSVSTLTIQRTQQEDSAVYLCASSPGLAGAVQYFGPGTRLTVT.

The V gene is TRBV7-2, the J gene TRBJ2-1; 9 nucleotides align to TRBD1. V lost 4 bases and J lost 2; bases outside the gene matches: 3. Germline CDR1 reads SGHTA; CDR2 reads FQGNSA. The CDR3 has 15 amino acids. The CDR3 region is CASSSDRGPYNEQFF. Written as DNA, the CDR3 is TGTGCCAGCAGCTCGGACAGGGGCCCCTACAATGAGCAGTTCTTC.

The chain combines TRBV6-5 with TRBJ2-1; 9 positions agree with TRBD1. Germline CDR1 and CDR2: MNHEY and SVGAGI. The V segment lost 6 bases and the J segment 5 bases; nucleotides outside the gene matches: 5. The CDR3 spans 14 residues. CDR3 loop: CASSLQGAHNEQFF. CDR3 DNA sequence: TGTGCCAGCAGCCTACAGGGGGCCCACAATGAGCAGTTCTTC.

The rearrangement links TRBV5-1 to TRBJ1-1; D remains ambiguous. The CDR3 sequence is 16 residues long. Per the germline V gene, CDR1 is SGHRS and CDR2 is YFSETQ. The V end was cut by 1 base, the J end by 3 bases, with 16 bases between. CDR3 bases: TGCGCCAGCAGCTTGAAAGCGGGCGGATGGCACACTGAAGCTTTCTTT. Its translation is CASSLKAGGWHTEAFF.

The chain uses TRBV5-6 and TRBJ2-5; no definite D call. Germline V gives CDR1 SGHDT, CDR2 YYEEEE. The CDR3 is made up of 16 amino acids. Between the trimmed V and J ends, which lost 0 bases and 5 bases, there was a span of 17 bases. In nucleotides, the CDR3 is TGTGCCAGCAGCTTGGAGAGATGGGGTCCCCGGGAGACCCAGTACTTC. Translation gives CASSLERWGPRETQYF.

The CDR3 nucleotides read TGTGCCAGCAGCCGGGAGGAACTTTACAATGAGCAGTTCTTC. Its translation is CASSREELYNEQFF. V and J are TRBV5-6 and TRBJ2-1; 7 nucleotides align to TRBD2. This CDR3 is 14 amino acids long. J lost 4 bases, V lost 4 bases, and 5 bases had no gene match. In germline, CDR1 is SGHDT, CDR2 YYEEEE.

The chain couples TRBV19 to TRBJ2-7; D remains unclear. The CDR3 totals 12 residues. Germline V gene lookup returns CDR1 LNHDA and CDR2 SQIVND (reference sequence). Deletions cut 5 bases from V and 3 bases from J, with 8 bases between. The CDR3 DNA is TGTGCCAGTAGTGGGTACCACTACGAGCAGTACTTC. As protein: CASSGYHYEQYF. Looking up the rest from reference TRBV19 and TRBJ2-7 gives the full variable domain: DGGITQSPKYLFRKEGQNVTLSCEQNLNHDAMYWYRQDPGQGLRLIYYSQIVNDFQKGDIAEGYSVSREKKESFPLTVTSAQKNPTAFYLCASSGYHYEQYFGPGTRLTVT.

V usage is TRBV15 and J usage is TRBJ1-1; D is unresolved. Germline V gene sequence: CDR1 LNHNV, CDR2 YYDKDF (reference sequence). Trimming removed 0 bases from V and 1 base from J, with 9 bases in between. The CDR3 has 15 residues. This CDR3 is CATSRDMTANTEAFF. The CDR3 coding sequence is TGTGCCACCAGCAGAGATATGACCGCGAACACTGAAGCTTTCTTT.

The rearrangement uses TRBV11-2 and TRBJ1-2; D unclear. The CDR3 length is 13 residues. Germline loops: CDR1 SGHAT, CDR2 FQNNGV. The V and J ends lost 4 bases and 5 bases respectively, with 11 bases between them. Here the CDR3 reads CASSSHPTYGYTF. CDR3 nucleotides: TGTGCCAGCAGCTCCCACCCGACTTATGGCTACACCTTC.

The chain joins TRBV4-3 to TRBJ1-1, with 9 bases fitting TRBD1. V was clipped by 3 bases and J by 3 bases; unmatched bases: 2. The length of the CDR3 is 14 residues. Germline lookup yields CDR1 LGHNA and CDR2 YSLEER. Here the CDR3 DNA reads TGCGCCAGCAGCCAGGGGGACAGGGACACTGAAGCTTTCTTT. This translates into CASSQGDRDTEAFF.

This chain links TRBV2 with TRBJ2-1; the match to TRBD2 covers 10 bases. With 5 bases clipped from V and 3 bases from J, the junction kept 1 base outside the gene matches. Per germline, CDR1 SNHLY and CDR2 FYNNEI. The CDR3 contains 14 residues. In DNA form, the CDR3 reads TGTGCCAGCAGTCTAGCGGGAGTCTACAATGAGCAGTTCTTC. Protein sequence: CASSLAGVYNEQFF.

This clone was observed a handful of times. The same CDR3 can be traced to other DNA sequences in this sample. The CDR3 protein is CASSLNRAYGYTF. CDR3 in DNA: TGTGCCAGCAGCTTGAACAGGGCGTATGGCTACACCTTC. The gene calls are TRBV5-6 and TRBJ1-2; a weak D match, TRBD1 (6 bases). Looked up from germline, CDR1 is SGHDT and CDR2 is YYEEEE. This CDR3 spans 13 amino acids. V lost 1 base and J 5 bases, leaving 9 bases between the germline ends. The complete variable domain, with remaining parts taken from reference TRBV5-6 and TRBJ1-2, reads DAGVTQSPTHLIKTRGQQVTLRCSPKSGHDTVSWYQQALGQGPQFIFQYYEEEERQRGNFPDRFSGHQFPNYSSELNVNALLLGDSALYLCASSLNRAYGYTFGSGTRLTVV.

The chain links TRBV19 to TRBJ1-5; D might be TRBD1 (5 bases). The germline V gene has CDR1 LNHDA and CDR2 SQIVND (reference sequence). The CDR3 runs 15 residues. V lost 9 bases to trimming and J lost 1 base, with 16 bases between them. The CDR3 is CASNRDAWSNQPQHF. The CDR3, as DNA: TGTGCCAGCAATAGGGACGCGTGGAGCAATCAGCCCCAGCATTTT.